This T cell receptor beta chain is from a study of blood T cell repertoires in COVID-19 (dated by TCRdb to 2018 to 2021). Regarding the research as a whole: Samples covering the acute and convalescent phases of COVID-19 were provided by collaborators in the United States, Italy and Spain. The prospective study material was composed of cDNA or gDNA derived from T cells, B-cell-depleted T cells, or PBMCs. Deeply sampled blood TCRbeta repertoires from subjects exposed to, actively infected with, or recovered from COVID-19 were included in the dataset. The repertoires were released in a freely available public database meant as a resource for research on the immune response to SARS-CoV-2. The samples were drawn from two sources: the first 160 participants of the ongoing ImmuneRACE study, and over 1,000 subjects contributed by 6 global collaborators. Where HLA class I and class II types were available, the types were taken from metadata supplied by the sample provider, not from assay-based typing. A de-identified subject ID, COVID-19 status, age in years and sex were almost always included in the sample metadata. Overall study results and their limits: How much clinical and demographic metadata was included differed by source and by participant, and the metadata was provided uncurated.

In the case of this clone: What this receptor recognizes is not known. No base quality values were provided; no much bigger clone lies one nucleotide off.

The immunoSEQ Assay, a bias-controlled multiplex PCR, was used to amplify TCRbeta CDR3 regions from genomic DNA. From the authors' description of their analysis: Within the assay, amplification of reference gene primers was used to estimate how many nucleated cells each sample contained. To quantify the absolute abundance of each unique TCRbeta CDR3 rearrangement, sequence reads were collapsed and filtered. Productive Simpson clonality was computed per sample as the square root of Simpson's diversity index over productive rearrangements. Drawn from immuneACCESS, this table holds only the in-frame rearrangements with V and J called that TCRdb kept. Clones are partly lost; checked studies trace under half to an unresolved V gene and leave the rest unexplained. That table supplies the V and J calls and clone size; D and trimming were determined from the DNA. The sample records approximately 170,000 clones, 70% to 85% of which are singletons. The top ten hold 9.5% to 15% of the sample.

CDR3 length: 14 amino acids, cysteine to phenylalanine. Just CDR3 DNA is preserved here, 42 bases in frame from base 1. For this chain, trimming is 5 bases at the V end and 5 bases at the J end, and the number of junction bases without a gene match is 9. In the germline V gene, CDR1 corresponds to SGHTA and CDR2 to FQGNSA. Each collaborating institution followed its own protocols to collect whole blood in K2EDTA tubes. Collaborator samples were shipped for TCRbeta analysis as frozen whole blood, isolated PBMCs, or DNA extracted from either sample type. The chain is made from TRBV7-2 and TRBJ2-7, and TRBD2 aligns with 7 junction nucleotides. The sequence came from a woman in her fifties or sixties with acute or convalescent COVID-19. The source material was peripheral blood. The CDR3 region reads CASSPRGGLDEQYF. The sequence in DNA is TGTGCCAGCAGCCCAAGGGGAGGACTAGACGAGCAGTACTTC.